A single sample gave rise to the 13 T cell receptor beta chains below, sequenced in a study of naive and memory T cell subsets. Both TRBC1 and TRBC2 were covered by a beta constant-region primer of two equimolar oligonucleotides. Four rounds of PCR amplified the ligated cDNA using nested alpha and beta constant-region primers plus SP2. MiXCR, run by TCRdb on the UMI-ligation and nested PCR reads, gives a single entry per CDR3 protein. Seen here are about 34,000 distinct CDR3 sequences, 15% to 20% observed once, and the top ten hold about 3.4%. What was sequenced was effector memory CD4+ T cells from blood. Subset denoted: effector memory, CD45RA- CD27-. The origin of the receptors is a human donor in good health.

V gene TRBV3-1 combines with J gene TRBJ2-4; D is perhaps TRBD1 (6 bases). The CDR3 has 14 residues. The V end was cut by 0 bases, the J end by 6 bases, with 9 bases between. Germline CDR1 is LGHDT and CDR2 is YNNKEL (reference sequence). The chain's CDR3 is CASSQEGTLNIQYF. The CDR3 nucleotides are TGTGCCAGCAGCCAAGAAGGGACATTAAACATTCAGTACTTC.

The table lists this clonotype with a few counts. Written as DNA, the CDR3 is TGCGCCAGCAGTCCACCTAGGAGCGGGGAGCTGTTTTTT. Translating gives CASSPPRSGELFF. J is TRBJ2-2 and V is TRBV10-2; unclear D gene. The CDR3 extends over 13 amino acids. CDR1 is WSHSY and CDR2 is SAAADI in the germline V gene. Between the trimmed V and J ends, which lost 5 bases and 7 bases, there was a span of 11 bases.

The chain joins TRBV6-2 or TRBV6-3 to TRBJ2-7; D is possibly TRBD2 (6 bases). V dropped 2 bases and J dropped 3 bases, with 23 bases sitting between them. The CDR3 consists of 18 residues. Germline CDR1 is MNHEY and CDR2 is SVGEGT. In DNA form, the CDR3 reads TGTGCCAGCAGTTACACCCGGGACTCAAAAAGACAATTCTACGAGCAGTACTTC. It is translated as CASSYTRDSKRQFYEQYF.

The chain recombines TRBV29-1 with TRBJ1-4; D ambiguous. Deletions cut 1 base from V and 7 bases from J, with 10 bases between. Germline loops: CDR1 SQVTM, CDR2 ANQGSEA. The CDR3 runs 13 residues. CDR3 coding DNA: TGCAGCGTTGAAGGGGCGGGGAGTGAAAAACTGTTTTTT. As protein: CSVEGAGSEKLFF.

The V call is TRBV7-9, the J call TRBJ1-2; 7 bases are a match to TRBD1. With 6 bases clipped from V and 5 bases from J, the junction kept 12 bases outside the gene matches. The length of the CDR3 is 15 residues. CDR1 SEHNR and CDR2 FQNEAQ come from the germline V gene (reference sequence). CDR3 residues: CASSPGTVSSYGYTF. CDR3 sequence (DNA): TGTGCCAGCAGTCCCGGGACAGTCTCTAGTTATGGCTACACCTTC.

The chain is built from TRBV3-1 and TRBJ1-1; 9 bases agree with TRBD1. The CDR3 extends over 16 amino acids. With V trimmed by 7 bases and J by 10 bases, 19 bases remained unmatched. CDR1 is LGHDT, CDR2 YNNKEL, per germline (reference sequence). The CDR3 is CASTRSTHPGQGRAFF. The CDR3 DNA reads TGTGCCAGCACTCGCTCGACTCACCCGGGACAGGGTAGAGCTTTCTTT.

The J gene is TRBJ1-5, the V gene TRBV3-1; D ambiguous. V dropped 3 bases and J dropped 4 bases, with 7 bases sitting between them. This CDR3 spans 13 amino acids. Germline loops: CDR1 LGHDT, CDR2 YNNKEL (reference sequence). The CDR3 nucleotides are TGTGCCAGCAGCCAGGGTTGGAATCAGCCCCAGCATTTT. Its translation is CASSQGWNQPQHF.

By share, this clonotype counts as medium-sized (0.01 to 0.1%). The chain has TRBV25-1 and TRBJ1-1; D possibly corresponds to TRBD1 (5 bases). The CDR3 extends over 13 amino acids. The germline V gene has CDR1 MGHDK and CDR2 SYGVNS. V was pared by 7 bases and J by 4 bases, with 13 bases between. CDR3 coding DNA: TGTGCCAGCAAAGAGACAGACTTCACTGAAGCTTTCTTT. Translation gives CASKETDFTEAFF.

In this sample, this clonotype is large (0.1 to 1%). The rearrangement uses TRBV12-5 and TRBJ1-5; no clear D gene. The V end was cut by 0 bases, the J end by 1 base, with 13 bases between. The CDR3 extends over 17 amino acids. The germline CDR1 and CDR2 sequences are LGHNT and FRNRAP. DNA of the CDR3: TGTGCTAGTGGTTTGGTATCCGTTGGGATAAGCAATCAGCCCCAGCATTTT. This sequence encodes CASGLVSVGISNQPQHF.

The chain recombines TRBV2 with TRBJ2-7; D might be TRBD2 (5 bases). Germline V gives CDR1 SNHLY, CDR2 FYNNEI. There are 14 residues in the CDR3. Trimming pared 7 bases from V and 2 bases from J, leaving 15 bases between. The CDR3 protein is CASKREGTTYEQYF. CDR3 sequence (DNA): TGTGCCAGCAAACGGGAAGGTACCACCTACGAGCAGTACTTC.

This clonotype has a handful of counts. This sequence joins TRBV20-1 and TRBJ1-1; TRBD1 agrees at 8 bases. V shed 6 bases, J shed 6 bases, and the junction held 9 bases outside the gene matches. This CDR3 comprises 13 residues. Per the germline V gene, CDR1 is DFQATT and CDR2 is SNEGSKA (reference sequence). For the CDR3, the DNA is TGCAGTGCGATTCGACAGGGGTGGCCTGAAGCTTTCTTT. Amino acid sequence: CSAIRQGWPEAFF.

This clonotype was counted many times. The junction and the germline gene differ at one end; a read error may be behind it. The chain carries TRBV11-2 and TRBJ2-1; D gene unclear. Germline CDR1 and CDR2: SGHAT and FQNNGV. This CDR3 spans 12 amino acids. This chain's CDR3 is CASRLDPWEQFF. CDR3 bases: TGTGCCAGCAGATTAGATCCGTGGGAGCAGTTCTTC.

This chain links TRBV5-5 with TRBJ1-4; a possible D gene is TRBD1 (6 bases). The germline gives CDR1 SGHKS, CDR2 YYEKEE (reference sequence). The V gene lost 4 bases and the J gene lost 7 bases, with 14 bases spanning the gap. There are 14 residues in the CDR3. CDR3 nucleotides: TGTGCCAGCAGCCCGGGACATAGCCTTGAAAAACTGTTTTTT. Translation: CASSPGHSLEKLFF.